This T cell receptor (beta chain) was captured by sequencing in a study of long-term antiretroviral therapy in people with HIV. As for the study in general: Collection dates of the earliest samples fall about a decade before the 2015 immediate-ART recommendation. General study results and limits: Clones expanded before ART dominated the repertoire at all time points.

A word on this clone: The target antigen is unknown.

The authors ran the immunoSEQ assay, v3.0, at survey level. Per-sample targets for sequencing were about 35,000-55,000 T-cell genomes. Clones were sequenced by immunoSEQ multiplex PCR, and TCRdb holds only the in-frame ones, with some missing. The data contain about 21,000 clones, more than 75% of them seen just once; the ten biggest clones take up roughly 3.6%. V trimming: 6 bases; J trimming: 4 bases; junction bases outside the gene matches: 5. The CDR3 is 14 residues long. Germline V gene data show CDR1 as SGHTA and CDR2 as FQGNSA. Participants who had HIV were, without exception, treated in the United States.

The starting material was unsorted PBMCs, obtained 2.3 years after starting antiretroviral therapy. The chain employs TRBV7-2 and TRBJ2-5, with 10 nucleotides matching TRBD2. The receptor was isolated from a man between 60 and 75 years old with HIV. CDR3 region: CASRPSGGGETQYF. As DNA, the CDR3 is TGTGCCAGCAGGCCTAGCGGGGGTGGAGAGACCCAGTACTTC.